What follows is one TCR beta chain and its context. The target antigen is unknown. CDR1 and CDR2 (germline): ENHRY, SYGVKD. V was shortened by 3 bases and J by 2 bases, with 11 bases between the two germline ends. The CDR3 extends over 14 amino acids. Profiling relied on immunoSEQ multiplex PCR, and the TCRdb table lists in-frame clones only, not all of them. The sample has approximately 100,000 clones; 87% are singletons. The record originates from a study of T cell responses to AZD1222 COVID-19 vaccine. Regarding the study as a whole: A rise in Spike-specific TCR breadth and depth followed two AZD1222 doses.

The input for sequencing was peripheral blood, taken 28 days after the second AZD1222 dose. The chain links TRBV10-3 to TRBJ2-7, with D possibly being TRBD1 (7 bases). The clonotype comes from an adult who received the AZD1222 COVID-19 vaccine. The DNA for the CDR3 is TGTGCCATCAGTGACAGGGGGGTAACCTACGAGCAGTACTTC. The encoded protein is CAISDRGVTYEQYF.